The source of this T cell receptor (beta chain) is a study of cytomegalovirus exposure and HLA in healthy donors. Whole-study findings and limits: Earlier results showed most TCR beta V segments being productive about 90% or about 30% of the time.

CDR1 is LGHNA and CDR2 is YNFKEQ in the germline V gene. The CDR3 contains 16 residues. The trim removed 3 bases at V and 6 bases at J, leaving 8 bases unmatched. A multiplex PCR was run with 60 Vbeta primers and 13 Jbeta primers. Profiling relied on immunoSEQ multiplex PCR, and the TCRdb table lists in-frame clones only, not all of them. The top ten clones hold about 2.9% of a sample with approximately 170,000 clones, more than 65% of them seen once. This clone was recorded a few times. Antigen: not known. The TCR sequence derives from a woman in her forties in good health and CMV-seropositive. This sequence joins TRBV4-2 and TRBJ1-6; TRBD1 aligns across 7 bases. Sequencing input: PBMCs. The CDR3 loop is CASSQALGQINSPLHF. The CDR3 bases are TGTGCCAGCAGCCAGGCTTTGGGACAGATTAATTCACCCCTCCACTTT.